The next 15 T cell receptor beta chains were all read from a single sample in a study of blood T cells in healthy people across ages. A J-beta primer mix and a sample-barcoded 5' primer were used in a second PCR of about 6 to 12 cycles. TCRdb recomputed calls from the 5' RACE reads with MiXCR, one row per CDR3 protein. This repertoire shows 1.5 million to 2 million distinct CDR3 sequences, roughly 27% found once; its top ten account for 7.7%. Sample: blood. The source of these receptors is a woman aged 25 to 45 in good health.

The chain joins TRBV27 to TRBJ2-7; 9 bases fit TRBD2. The CDR3 extends over 14 amino acids. Per the germline V gene, CDR1 is MNHEY and CDR2 is SMNVEV (reference sequence). V shed 4 bases and J 10 bases; nucleotides not matched to a gene: 11. The CDR3 coding sequence is TGTGCCAGCAGTTCCGGGACTAGCTCCAGGGCCCAGTACTTC. Its translation: CASSSGTSSRAQYF.

The rearrangement links TRBV13 to TRBJ2-1, with D possibly being TRBD1 (6 bases). Trimming removed 4 bases from V and 8 bases from J, with 15 bases in between. Germline assignment: CDR1 PRHDT and CDR2 FYEKMQ (reference sequence). The CDR3 is 14 amino acids. The CDR3 DNA sequence: TGTGCCAGCAGCTCCATCGGGCAGGGGTATGAGCAGTTCTTC. It specifies CASSSIGQGYEQFF.

This clonotype was observed a few times. The junction does not match germline at one end; this may be a read error. This rearrangement joins TRBV9 to TRBJ2-4, with TRBD1 identical over 7 bases. Germline-derived CDR1 and CDR2 are SGDLS and YYNGEE. CDR3 length: 12 residues. The CDR3 loop reads CANSHRTGTQYF. As DNA, the CDR3 is TGTGCCAACAGCCACCGGACAGGCACTCAGTACTTC. Filled out from reference TRBV9 and TRBJ2-4, the complete variable domain reads DSGVTQTPKHLITATGQRVTLRCSPRSGDLSVYWYQQSLDQGLQFLIQYYNGEERAKGNILERFSAQQFPDLHSELNLSSLELGDSALYFCANSHRTGTQYFGAGTRLSVL.

This clonotype was seen only a few times. This chain uses TRBV5-1 with TRBJ2-1; 10 nucleotides match TRBD2. Per germline, CDR1 SGHRS and CDR2 YFSETQ. This CDR3 has 15 amino acids. V trimming: 4 bases; J trimming: 8 bases; junction bases outside the gene matches: 9. CDR3 sequence reads: CASSPFERGGHEQFF. In nucleotides, the CDR3 is TGCGCCAGCAGCCCTTTTGAGCGGGGGGGCCATGAGCAGTTCTTC.

The DNA for the CDR3 is TGTGCCAGCAGCCCCTCTCGGGCTAAAGACGAGCAGTACTTC. It encodes CASSPSRAKDEQYF. V and J are TRBV11-2 and TRBJ2-7; D unclear. Trimming removed 5 bases at V and 5 bases at J, with 16 bases between. This CDR3 is built from 14 residues. The germline V gene has CDR1 SGHAT and CDR2 FQNNGV. Complete variable domain (other parts from reference TRBV11-2 and TRBJ2-7): EAGVAQSPRYKIIEKRQSVAFWCNPISGHATLYWYQQILGQGPKLLIQFQNNGVVDDSQLPKDRFSAERLKGVDSTLKIQPAKLEDSAVYLCASSPSRAKDEQYFGPGTRLTVT.

This clonotype was found many times. The J gene is TRBJ2-7, the V gene TRBV11-2; 8 bases match TRBD2. V dropped 2 bases and J dropped 9; count of bases not matched to a gene: 12. The CDR3 spans 15 residues. Germline V gives CDR1 SGHAT, CDR2 FQNNGV. The CDR3 reads CASSLTAGGGSRQYF. The CDR3 region has the DNA TGTGCCAGCAGCTTAACTGCGGGAGGAGGTTCGCGGCAGTACTTC. The full variable domain, its missing parts supplied by reference TRBV11-2 and TRBJ2-7, is EAGVAQSPRYKIIEKRQSVAFWCNPISGHATLYWYQQILGQGPKLLIQFQNNGVVDDSQLPKDRFSAERLKGVDSTLKIQPAKLEDSAVYLCASSLTAGGGSRQYFGPGTRLTVT.

As for this clonotype: This may arise from a read error, as a much more abundant clone is one base away. The V gene is TRBV5-1, the J gene TRBJ2-7; the match to TRBD2 covers 7 bases. The CDR3 is 14 residues long. J gave up 3 bases and V 4 bases, and 7 bases lay outside the gene matches. Germline CDR1 reads SGHRS; CDR2 reads YFSETQ. The CDR3 DNA is TGCGCCAGCAGCGTGGAACGGGGGGACTACGAGCAGTACTTC. Protein: CASSVERGDYEQYF. The whole variable domain, remainder taken from reference TRBV5-1 and TRBJ2-7, is KAGVTQTPRYLIKTRGQQVTLSCSPISGHRSVSWYQQTPGQGLQFLFEYFSETQRNKGNFPGRFSGRQFSNSRSEMNVSTLELGDSALYLCASSVERGDYEQYFGPGTRLTVT.

This clonotype was observed at least ten times. The chain uses TRBV7-2 and TRBJ2-1, with 8 bases identical to TRBD1. In germline, CDR1 is SGHTA, CDR2 FQGNSA. Unmatched junction bases numbered 1, after V lost 3 bases and J lost 9 bases. The CDR3 is 12 amino acids. The CDR3 is CASSFGQGEQFF. The DNA for the CDR3 is TGTGCCAGCAGCTTTGGACAGGGTGAGCAGTTCTTC.

The chain carries TRBV14 and TRBJ2-5, with 8 bases lining up with TRBD1. The CDR3 covers 16 residues. The V gene end was trimmed by 2 bases and the J gene end by 4 bases; junction bases not matched to a gene: 9. Germline CDR1 and CDR2: SGHDN and FVKESK. CDR3 bases: TGTGCCAGCAGCCAATCCCGGACAGGGCATGGAGAGACCCAGTACTTC. Its translation is CASSQSRTGHGETQYF.

The rearrangement uses TRBV20-1 and TRBJ2-1; D remains unclear. In germline, CDR1 is DFQATT, CDR2 SNEGSKA (reference sequence). The CDR3 consists of 16 residues. Trimming removed 7 bases from V and 0 bases from J, with 19 bases in between. This chain's CDR3 is CSVRSPKSSSYNEQFF. The CDR3 DNA reads TGCAGTGTTAGGAGCCCTAAAAGTAGCTCCTACAATGAGCAGTTCTTC.

The chain joins TRBV10-2 to TRBJ2-2; D is perhaps TRBD1 (5 bases). The CDR3 extends over 15 amino acids. CDR1 WSHSY and CDR2 SAAADI come from the germline V gene. Trimming pared 6 bases from V and 6 bases from J, leaving 17 bases between. For the CDR3, the DNA is TGCGCCAGCAGACCAACAGGTTACGTGGCCGGGGAGCTGTTTTTT. As protein: CASRPTGYVAGELFF.

The chain has TRBV12-3 or TRBV12-4 and TRBJ1-1; 7 bases fit TRBD1. This CDR3 is 15 amino acids long. Unmatched junction bases numbered 4, after V lost 3 bases and J lost 0 bases. The DNA of the CDR3 is TGTGCCAGCAGTTTCTTCGACAGGGTGAACACTGAAGCTTTCTTT. The encoded protein is CASSFFDRVNTEAFF.

The chain recombines TRBV12-3 or TRBV12-4 with TRBJ2-4; D tentatively reads TRBD1 or TRBD2 (5 bases each). The CDR3 extends over 12 amino acids. V was shortened by 6 bases and J by 13 bases, with 16 bases between the two germline ends. CDR3 residues: CASRQAGGEQYF. In DNA, the CDR3 is TGTGCCAGCAGACAGGCCGGAGGAGAGCAGTACTTC.

This clonotype was seen a handful of times. This chain joins TRBV29-1 and TRBJ2-2, with 9 bases matching TRBD2. The germline gives CDR1 SQVTM, CDR2 ANQGSEA. This CDR3 has 12 amino acids. V lost 7 bases and J lost 7; bases outside the gene matches: 4. In DNA, the CDR3 is TGCAGCGCCGAAGCGGGGGGCGGGGAGCTGTTTTTT. It specifies CSAEAGGGELFF.

Turning to this clonotype: Since a much larger clone is just one base distant, this may be a read error. The chain joins TRBV7-2 to TRBJ2-5; D is unclear. V shed 5 bases and J shed 5 bases, with 12 bases lying between them. The CDR3 loop spans 13 amino acids. CDR1 SGHTA and CDR2 FQGNSA come from the germline V gene. CDR3 protein: CASSGRAVETQYF. The CDR3 nucleotides read TGTGCCAGCAGCGGACGGGCAGTGGAGACCCAGTACTTC.